Below, 32 T cell receptor beta chains from the same sample are listed, as sequenced in a study of T cells in pancreatic ductal adenocarcinoma. No neoadjuvant therapy was given to the selected pancreatic ductal adenocarcinoma patients before their surgery. Method: immunoSEQ multiplex PCR; TCRdb's copy keeps in-frame clones and lacks some. The table lists around 94,000 clones, roughly 96% of them singletons. The sequenced sample was PBMCs. The receptor set was obtained from a human donor with pancreatic ductal adenocarcinoma.

The CDR3 region has the DNA TGTGCCAGTAGTACAGCGGACAGCAGGGTCAATCAGCCCCAGCATTTT. This gives the protein CASSTADSRVNQPQHF. The chain carries TRBV19 and TRBJ1-5; tentatively, D is TRBD1 (6 bases). Germline CDR1 LNHDA, CDR2 SQIVND (reference sequence). This CDR3 is built from 16 residues. Trimming removed 4 bases at V and 3 bases at J, with 16 bases between.

The CDR3 nucleotides read TGCGCCAGCAGCCTGACGGGGAGCGAAAAACTGTTTTTT. This translates into CASSLTGSEKLFF. This chain uses TRBV5-1 with TRBJ1-4; the D is unclear. Trimming stripped 4 bases from V and 8 bases from J, with 12 bases between. Looked up from germline, CDR1 is SGHRS and CDR2 is YFSETQ. CDR3 length: 13 residues. The variable domain in full, with the rest retrieved from reference TRBV5-1 and TRBJ1-4, is KAGVTQTPRYLIKTRGQQVTLSCSPISGHRSVSWYQQTPGQGLQFLFEYFSETQRNKGNFPGRFSGRQFSNSRSEMNVSTLELGDSALYLCASSLTGSEKLFFGSGTQLSVL.

The genes are TRBV7-2 and TRBJ1-3; no firm D call. V lost 5 bases, J lost 2 bases, and 10 bases lay in between. This CDR3 is built from 14 residues. Germline V CDR1 and CDR2: SGHTA, FQGNSA. The CDR3 region has the DNA TGTGCCAGCAGCCCGAACGGGGCTGGAAACACCATATATTTT. Amino acid sequence: CASSPNGAGNTIYF.

V and J are TRBV5-1 and TRBJ2-7; D gene ambiguous. Trimming pared 2 bases from V and 0 bases from J, leaving 6 bases between. Germline V gene lookup returns CDR1 SGHRS and CDR2 YFSETQ. This CDR3 is 13 amino acids long. In DNA, the CDR3 is TGCGCCAGCAGCTTCACAATCTCCTACGAGCAGTACTTC. Translation: CASSFTISYEQYF. Full variable domain (rest looked up from reference TRBV5-1 and TRBJ2-7): KAGVTQTPRYLIKTRGQQVTLSCSPISGHRSVSWYQQTPGQGLQFLFEYFSETQRNKGNFPGRFSGRQFSNSRSEMNVSTLELGDSALYLCASSFTISYEQYFGPGTRLTVT.

The chain is built from TRBV11-3 and TRBJ1-1, with unresolved D. This CDR3 spans 13 amino acids. The V end was cut by 0 bases, the J end by 5 bases, with 7 bases between. The V gene's germline CDR1 is SGHNT and CDR2 YENEEA. DNA of the CDR3: TGTGCCAGCAGCTTAGAAAGGGAGACTGAAGCTTTCTTT. Its translation: CASSLERETEAFF.

The chain couples TRBV5-4 to TRBJ1-1; D call uncertain. The V and J ends lost 2 bases and 3 bases respectively, with 11 bases between them. Germline values: CDR1 SGHNT, CDR2 YYREEE (reference sequence). CDR3 length: 14 residues. The CDR3 sequence is CASSLIGLDTEAFF. DNA of the CDR3: TGTGCCAGCAGCTTAATCGGGTTGGACACTGAAGCTTTCTTT.

The chain couples TRBV7-2 to TRBJ2-3, with 7 bases matching TRBD1. Germline CDR1 reads SGHTA; CDR2 reads FQGNSA. Germline trimming cut 5 bases from V and 6 bases from J; bases unmatched to any gene: 11. The length of the CDR3 is 15 residues. CDR3 amino acids: CASSPDRSRGDTQYF. CDR3 nucleotides: TGTGCCAGCAGCCCAGACCGTAGCAGGGGGGATACGCAGTATTTT.

The chain employs TRBV6-5 and TRBJ2-3; D unclear. The CDR3 runs to 12 residues. The V end was cut by 7 bases, the J end by 8 bases, with 13 bases between. In germline, CDR1 is MNHEY, CDR2 SVGAGI. CDR3 residues: CASNTVWSTQYF. In DNA form, the CDR3 reads TGTGCCAGCAACACGGTTTGGAGTACGCAGTATTTT.

As DNA, the CDR3 is TGTGCCAGCAGTGAACTGGGGGCCCTAACCGGGGAGCTGTTTTTT. Translating it yields CASSELGALTGELFF. This sequence joins TRBV6-1 and TRBJ2-2; D is possibly TRBD1 (6 bases). Deletions cut 2 bases from V and 5 bases from J, with 12 bases between. This CDR3 is 15 amino acids long. Germline CDR1 reads MNHNS; CDR2 reads SASEGT.

V gene TRBV6-5 combines with J gene TRBJ1-5; 9 bases map to TRBD1. With V trimmed by 0 bases and J by 7 bases, 1 base remained unmatched. In germline, CDR1 is MNHEY, CDR2 SVGAGI. The CDR3 sequence is 14 residues long. The CDR3 protein is CASSYSGTGQPQHF. CDR3 nucleotide sequence: TGTGCCAGCAGTTACTCGGGGACAGGGCAGCCCCAGCATTTT.

This chain joins TRBV5-1 and TRBJ1-4; D is perhaps TRBD1 (5 bases). This CDR3 spans 16 amino acids. CDR1 SGHRS and CDR2 YFSETQ come from the germline V gene. The germline V and J ends were trimmed by 5 bases and 1 base, with 15 bases remaining between them. CDR3 nucleotide sequence: TGCGCCAGCAGTTTCCCCCGGGGGGGAACTAATGAAAAACTGTTTTTT. Its protein product is CASSFPRGGTNEKLFF. The full variable domain, in which reference TRBV5-1 and TRBJ1-4 provide the parts outside the CDR3, is KAGVTQTPRYLIKTRGQQVTLSCSPISGHRSVSWYQQTPGQGLQFLFEYFSETQRNKGNFPGRFSGRQFSNSRSEMNVSTLELGDSALYLCASSFPRGGTNEKLFFGSGTQLSVL.

This sequence joins TRBV28 and TRBJ2-7; D is unresolved. V shed 6 bases and J shed 3 bases, with 15 bases lying between them. The germline V gene has CDR1 MDHEN and CDR2 SYDVKM. The CDR3 totals 14 residues. CDR3 in DNA: TGTGCCAGCAGCCTCCCCCCAGGCGACTACGAGCAGTACTTC. This gives the protein CASSLPPGDYEQYF.

The CDR3 here is CAWTGATNEKLFF. The CDR3 DNA sequence: TGTGCCTGGACAGGGGCAACTAATGAAAAACTGTTTTTT. This rearrangement joins TRBV30 to TRBJ1-4; tentative D call: TRBD1 (6 bases). Trimming took 4 bases from V and 0 from J, leaving 6 bases between them. CDR3 length: 13 residues. Germline CDR1 GTSNPN, CDR2 SVGIG (reference sequence).

V and J are TRBV27 and TRBJ2-1; a possible D gene is TRBD2 (5 bases). V lost 10 bases, J lost 0 bases, and 19 bases lay in between. This CDR3 is 16 amino acids long. Germline values: CDR1 MNHEY, CDR2 SMNVEV (reference sequence). The CDR3 protein is CATQPRGPSSYNEQFF. The DNA for the CDR3 is TGTGCCACCCAACCCCGCGGGCCGAGCTCCTACAATGAGCAGTTCTTC.

J is TRBJ2-5 and V is TRBV7-2, with D perhaps matching TRBD2 (5 bases). Trimming removed 2 bases at V and 4 bases at J, with 17 bases between. Germline CDR1 and CDR2: SGHTA and FQGNSA. CDR3 size: 16 residues. This CDR3 reads CASSLSKANRGETQYF. DNA for the CDR3: TGTGCCAGCAGCTTATCTAAGGCTAACCGGGGAGAGACCCAGTACTTC.

This chain joins TRBV5-4 and TRBJ1-1; perhaps TRBD1 as D (5 bases). Germline CDR1 and CDR2: SGHNT and YYREEE (reference sequence). Trimming removed 4 bases from V and 3 bases from J, with 13 bases in between. The CDR3 loop spans 14 amino acids. The CDR3 is CASSPQGRDTEAFF. CDR3 nucleotides: TGTGCCAGCAGCCCCCAGGGTAGGGACACTGAAGCTTTCTTT.

For this clone: A read error may account for a junction end that differs from germline. The genes are TRBV18 and TRBJ2-7; TRBD2 matches 7 bases. Germline V lookup: CDR1 KGHSH, CDR2 LQKENI. The CDR3 runs to 14 residues. The CDR3 DNA reads as TGTGCCAGCTCGCCACCCGGGGGGTTCTACGAGCAGTACTTC. Amino acids: CASSPPGGFYEQYF.

The chain has TRBV10-3 and TRBJ2-2, with D perhaps matching TRBD1 (6 bases). Trimming took off 10 bases at V and 1 base at J, with 16 bases between the two ends. The CDR3 is 15 residues long. Germline-derived CDR1 and CDR2 are ENHRY and SYGVKD. The CDR3 coding sequence is TGTGCCACCACAAGGACAGACCTGAACACCGGGGAGCTGTTTTTT. This gives the protein CATTRTDLNTGELFF.

The chain employs TRBV27 and TRBJ2-2, with 9 bases matching TRBD2. Germline CDR1 and CDR2: MNHEY and SMNVEV (reference sequence). Trimming cost V 1 base and J 1 base; bases outside gene matches: 1. CDR3 length: 16 amino acids. CDR3 nucleotide sequence: TGTGCCAGCAGTTTATTAGCGGGAGTGAACACCGGGGAGCTGTTTTTT. Its translation is CASSLLAGVNTGELFF.

The chain joins TRBV7-2 to TRBJ2-7, with 8 bases matching TRBD1. With 5 bases clipped from V and 7 bases from J, the junction kept 10 bases outside the gene matches. Looked up from germline, CDR1 is SGHTA and CDR2 is FQGNSA. This CDR3 region has 14 residues. The CDR3 nucleotides read TGTGCCAGCAGCCCCCGCCAGGGGGCTGGGGAGCAGTACTTC. Translation: CASSPRQGAGEQYF.

V is TRBV7-2 and J is TRBJ2-3; 12 bases match TRBD2. This CDR3 has 15 residues. The V segment lost 2 bases and the J segment 6 bases; nucleotides outside the gene matches: 3. CDR1 and CDR2 (germline): SGHTA, FQGNSA. CDR3 in DNA: TGTGCCAGCAGCTTAAGACTAGCGGGAGAGGATACGCAGTATTTT. Translated, it gives CASSLRLAGEDTQYF.

The chain uses TRBV7-9 and TRBJ2-6, with D perhaps TRBD1 (5 bases). CDR1 and CDR2 (germline): SEHNR, FQNEAQ (reference sequence). This CDR3 has 17 amino acids. Trimming took off 7 bases at V and 0 bases at J, with 16 bases between the two ends. CDR3: CASTPGHLNSGANVLTF. CDR3 nucleotides: TGTGCCAGCACCCCAGGGCACTTAAACTCTGGGGCCAACGTCCTGACTTTC.

The genes are TRBV4-2 and TRBJ2-7, with TRBD1 as a possible D gene (6 bases). The V gene lost 2 bases and the J gene lost 7 bases, with 21 bases spanning the gap. Germline CDR1 and CDR2: LGHNA and YNFKEQ. CDR3 length: 16 amino acids. Here the CDR3 DNA reads TGTGCCAGCAGCCAATCCACCGACAGGCGCTTAGGGGAGCAGTACTTC. As protein: CASSQSTDRRLGEQYF.

The chain carries TRBV28 and TRBJ2-1, with 7 nucleotides matching TRBD2. Trimming at V came to 1 base and at J to 6 bases, leaving 6 bases not matched to a gene. Germline V gene sequence: CDR1 MDHEN, CDR2 SYDVKM. This CDR3 contains 15 residues. The CDR3 DNA is TGTGCCAGCAGTTTATCGCCTAGCGGATTCAATGAGCAGTTCTTC. This encodes CASSLSPSGFNEQFF.

The chain is built from TRBV9 and TRBJ2-1; D gene unclear. The CDR3 runs to 16 residues. The V and J ends lost 0 bases and 0 bases respectively, with 10 bases between them. The germline V gene has CDR1 SGDLS and CDR2 YYNGEE. CDR3 region: CASSVGLESSYNEQFF. The CDR3 nucleotides read TGTGCCAGCAGCGTAGGGCTAGAGAGCTCCTACAATGAGCAGTTCTTC.

This clone was detected only once. CDR3 sequence reads: CVNTQAPSYEQYF. The CDR3 region has the DNA TGTGTCAACACGCAGGCTCCTTCCTACGAGCAGTACTTC. The rearrangement links TRBV21-1 to TRBJ2-7; the DNA was not compared with TRBD1, the D call given in the table. TRBV21-1 is a listed pseudogene. The CDR3 has 13 residues.

The CDR3 reads CASSQVSREDYGYTF. The CDR3 DNA follows: TGCGCCAGCAGCCAAGTAAGCAGGGAAGACTATGGCTACACCTTC. This sequence joins TRBV4-3 and TRBJ1-2; tentative D call: TRBD1 (5 bases). Germline V gene sequence: CDR1 LGHNA, CDR2 YSLEER. The CDR3 totals 15 residues. V was trimmed by 1 base and J by 3 bases, leaving 12 bases between them.

This rearrangement joins TRBV2 to TRBJ2-3; 10 bases fit TRBD2. Per germline, CDR1 SNHLY and CDR2 FYNNEI. J lost 1 base, V lost 10 bases, and 8 bases had no gene match. The CDR3 has 15 residues. This chain's CDR3 is CANPRGTSGTDTQYF. The CDR3 bases are TGTGCCAACCCCCGGGGGACTAGCGGCACAGATACGCAGTATTTT. The full variable domain, its missing parts supplied by reference TRBV2 and TRBJ2-3, is EPEVTQTPSHQVTQMGQEVILRCVPISNHLYFYWYRQILGQKVEFLVSFYNNEISEKSEIFDDQFSVERPDGSNFTLKIRSTKLEDSAMYFCANPRGTSGTDTQYFGPGTRLTVL.

V usage is TRBV28 and J usage is TRBJ2-3; no definite D call. With 5 bases removed from V and 4 bases from J, the gap between germline ends came to 7 bases. The germline V gene encodes CDR1 MDHEN and CDR2 SYDVKM. The CDR3 runs 12 residues. The CDR3 loop is CASSGPADTQYF. In nucleotides, the CDR3 is TGTGCCAGCAGTGGGCCGGCAGATACGCAGTATTTT.

The chain combines TRBV28 with TRBJ1-4, with unresolved D. Germline CDR1 is MDHEN and CDR2 is SYDVKM. The germline V and J ends were trimmed by 3 bases and 5 bases, with 10 bases remaining between them. This CDR3 region has 14 residues. The CDR3 DNA follows: TGTGCCAGCAGTTTCGGGTCGCTAAATGAAAAACTGTTTTTT. Translation: CASSFGSLNEKLFF.

In DNA form, the CDR3 reads TGCGCCAGCAGTTCACAGGAATCTAATGAAAAACTGTTTTTT. Translating it yields CASSSQESNEKLFF. This chain joins TRBV5-1 and TRBJ1-4; D may be TRBD1 (5 bases). Germline V gene data show CDR1 as SGHRS and CDR2 as YFSETQ. V shed 5 bases and J shed 3 bases, with 11 bases lying between them. CDR3 length equals 14 residues.

This chain links TRBV5-6 with TRBJ2-6, with 7 positions matching TRBD1. The CDR3 sequence is 19 residues long. Germline V gene data show CDR1 as SGHDT and CDR2 as YYEEEE. The V and J ends lost 6 bases and 0 bases, in that order; junction bases with no gene match: 15. The CDR3: CASTYFFVGQLSGANVLTF. The CDR3 nucleotides are TGTGCCAGCACCTATTTCTTTGTGGGACAGCTCTCTGGGGCCAACGTCCTGACTTTC. The entire variable domain, with the rest obtained from reference TRBV5-6 and TRBJ2-6, is as follows: DAGVTQSPTHLIKTRGQQVTLRCSPKSGHDTVSWYQQALGQGPQFIFQYYEEEERQRGNFPDRFSGHQFPNYSSELNVNALLLGDSALYLCASTYFFVGQLSGANVLTFGAGSRLTVL.